This T cell receptor (beta chain) was recorded in a study of blood T cell repertoires in COVID-19. As for the study in general: Samples taken during acute and convalescent COVID-19 were collected in the United States, Italy and Spain.

Repertoires were generated with immunoSEQ multiplex PCR, while TCRdb's copy carries only in-frame clones and drops some. The table includes tens of thousands of clones, about four fifths detected once. There are 15 residues in the CDR3. From germline, CDR1 is SSHAT and CDR2 FNYEAQ (reference sequence). This clone was detected ten times or more. A junction boundary mismatches the germline segment, possibly from a read error. The source of this sequence is a woman between 40 and 55 years old with acute COVID-19. Sequenced material: PBMCs or T cells enriched from blood (not recorded which). The chain joins TRBV7-7 to TRBJ2-5; 7 bases fit TRBD1. CDR3 amino acids: CASSIWTGAKETQYF. The CDR3 bases are TGTGCTAGCAGCATCTGGACAGGAGCGAAAGAGACCCAGTACTTC.